Below, 20 T cell receptor beta chains from the same sample are listed, as sequenced in a study of cytomegalovirus exposure and HLA in healthy donors. Use of 60 Vbeta and 13 Jbeta primers characterized the PCR. Method: immunoSEQ multiplex PCR; TCRdb's copy keeps in-frame clones and lacks some. The profile shows 90,000 to 100,000 clones, around 70% of them singletons. Sequencing input: PBMCs. These receptors were taken from a man aged 50 or older in good health and CMV-seronegative.

This clone was detected a few times. The chain recombines TRBV27 with TRBJ1-4; no definite D call. CDR1 and CDR2 from the germline V gene are MNHEY and SMNVEV (reference sequence). The CDR3 contains 14 residues. Trimming shortened V by 4 bases and J by 6 bases, and 12 bases separated the two germline ends. The CDR3 nucleotides are TGTGCCAGCAGTTCCCGAGGACTTTATGAAAAACTGTTTTTT. The encoded protein is CASSSRGLYEKLFF.

This clone appeared once. CDR3 residues: CASSSPGIGYEQYF. The CDR3 DNA reads TGTGCCAGCAGTTCGCCAGGGATAGGCTACGAGCAGTACTTC. V usage is TRBV28 and J usage is TRBJ2-7, with D possibly matching TRBD1 (5 bases). The germline gives CDR1 MDHEN, CDR2 SYDVKM. Trimming pared 4 bases from V and 3 bases from J, leaving 13 bases between. This CDR3 is 14 amino acids long.

In this sample, this clone turned up a few times. The chain uses TRBV18 and TRBJ2-5; D is possibly TRBD2 (6 bases). The CDR3 extends over 16 amino acids. Germline V gives CDR1 KGHSH, CDR2 LQKENI. V was clipped by 2 bases and J by 5 bases, with 18 bases between them. CDR3: CASSPEPLAMSETQYF. Here the CDR3 DNA reads TGTGCCAGCTCACCAGAACCACTAGCTATGTCGGAGACCCAGTACTTC. Full variable domain (remainder filled in from reference TRBV18 and TRBJ2-5): NAGVMQNPRHLVRRRGQEARLRCSPMKGHSHVYWYRQLPEEGLKFMVYLQKENIIDESGMPKERFSAEFPKEGPSILRIQQVVRGDSAAYFCASSPEPLAMSETQYFGPGTRLLVL.

The V gene is TRBV28, the J gene TRBJ1-5; the match to TRBD1 covers 9 bases. The CDR3 sequence is 14 residues long. Looked up from germline, CDR1 is MDHEN and CDR2 is SYDVKM. J gave up 2 bases and V 7 bases, and 3 bases lay outside the gene matches. CDR3 nucleotide sequence: TGTGCCAGCAACAGGGGGCTCGGCAATCAGCCCCAGCATTTT. This encodes CASNRGLGNQPQHF.

The chain combines TRBV27 with TRBJ2-7; 10 positions agree with TRBD2. Germline V gives CDR1 MNHEY, CDR2 SMNVEV (reference sequence). The CDR3 contains 14 residues. Losses at the gene ends were 7 bases for V and 3 bases for J; bases not matched to a gene: 6. CDR3 bases: TGTGCCAGCACCCAGATAGCGGGAGGCTACGAGCAGTACTTC. It is translated as CASTQIAGGYEQYF.

A word on this clone: Other DNA sequences of this sample code for an identical CDR3. This rearrangement joins TRBV7-2 to TRBJ2-2; D may be TRBD2 (5 bases). This CDR3 is 13 amino acids long. Trimming pared 1 base from V and 5 bases from J, leaving 5 bases between. The germline CDR1 and CDR2 sequences are SGHTA and FQGNSA. The CDR3 region is CASSLGGTGELFF. The CDR3 DNA is TGTGCCAGCAGCTTAGGAGGGACCGGGGAGCTGTTTTTT.

The chain has TRBV11-3 and TRBJ2-5; the match to TRBD2 covers 14 bases. CDR3 length equals 14 residues. J was trimmed by 10 bases and V by 4 bases; bases with no gene match: 5. Germline CDR1 is SGHNT and CDR2 is YENEEA. CDR3 protein: CASSSGLAGALQYF. CDR3 in DNA: TGTGCCAGCAGCTCGGGACTAGCGGGGGCCCTCCAGTACTTC.

This clone was observed a few times. The rearrangement links TRBV7-9 to TRBJ2-1, with D possibly matching TRBD1 (5 bases). CDR3 length equals 12 residues. V lost 8 bases to trimming and J lost 3 bases, with 8 bases between them. Germline V gene sequence: CDR1 SEHNR, CDR2 FQNEAQ (reference sequence). DNA of the CDR3: TGTGCCAGCCCTGACAGCTACAATGAGCAGTTCTTC. It yields the protein CASPDSYNEQFF.

The sample holds a few counts of this clone. This chain joins TRBV14 and TRBJ2-1; the D gene is possibly TRBD1 (6 bases). The ends were cut back, 0 bases at V and 6 bases at J, with 9 bases in the middle. The V gene's germline CDR1 is SGHDN and CDR2 FVKESK. CDR3 length: 14 residues. The CDR3: CASSQDLGGNEQFF. The CDR3 region has the DNA TGTGCCAGCAGCCAAGATTTAGGGGGCAATGAGCAGTTCTTC.

J is TRBJ2-1 and V is TRBV27; 9 bases map to TRBD2. Germline V gives CDR1 MNHEY, CDR2 SMNVEV (reference sequence). The V and J ends lost 2 bases and 7 bases, in that order; junction bases with no gene match: 6. CDR3 length equals 15 residues. The CDR3 loop is CASSLPGGGVNEQFF. The CDR3 coding sequence is TGTGCCAGCAGTTTACCGGGCGGGGGGGTTAATGAGCAGTTCTTC.

This chain's CDR3 is CASSQQTDRGPGNYGYTF. The CDR3 DNA reads as TGTGCCAGCAGCCAACAAACGGACAGGGGGCCGGGTAACTATGGCTACACCTTC. This chain uses TRBV4-2 with TRBJ1-2, with 11 positions matching TRBD1. The CDR3 has 18 amino acids. Germline CDR1 and CDR2: LGHNA and YNFKEQ. The trim removed 2 bases at V and 1 base at J, leaving 9 bases unmatched.

The chain is built from TRBV5-5 and TRBJ2-1; D gene unclear. This CDR3 has 12 residues. V was pared by 1 base and J by 4 bases, with 3 bases between. The V gene's germline CDR1 is SGHKS and CDR2 YYEKEE (reference sequence). The CDR3 nucleotides are TGTGCCAGCAGCTTGTCGTACAATGAGCAGTTCTTC. Protein: CASSLSYNEQFF.

The V gene is TRBV9, the J gene TRBJ1-5; 9 bases line up with TRBD1. CDR3 length equals 15 residues. With 4 bases clipped from V and 3 bases from J, the junction kept 5 bases outside the gene matches. Germline V gene data show CDR1 as SGDLS and CDR2 as YYNGEE. CDR3 DNA sequence: TGTGCCAGCAGCCAAACAGGGGGCAACAATCAGCCCCAGCATTTT. It yields the protein CASSQTGGNNQPQHF.

This chain connects TRBV2 to TRBJ1-5; TRBD1 matches 11 bases. The CDR3 loop spans 14 amino acids. CDR1 is SNHLY and CDR2 is FYNNEI in the germline V gene. V shed 6 bases and J 7 bases; nucleotides not matched to a gene: 5. CDR3 sequence (DNA): TGTGCCAGCAGCGTAGGGACAGGGGGGCAGCCCCAGCATTTT. Amino acid sequence: CASSVGTGGQPQHF.

The chain links TRBV28 to TRBJ2-5, with D hard to call. Germline values: CDR1 MDHEN, CDR2 SYDVKM. The CDR3 spans 13 residues. V lost 3 bases and J 4 bases, leaving 9 bases between the germline ends. CDR3: CASSLLPGETQYF. CDR3 coding DNA: TGTGCCAGCAGTTTGCTACCGGGAGAGACCCAGTACTTC.

The rearrangement joins TRBV10-3 to TRBJ1-5; a weak D match, TRBD1 (5 bases). Trimming took off 0 bases at V and 4 bases at J, with 7 bases between the two ends. The CDR3 loop spans 14 amino acids. Germline loops: CDR1 ENHRY, CDR2 SYGVKD. This CDR3 is CAISESQGNQPQHF. Here the CDR3 DNA reads TGTGCCATCAGTGAGTCCCAGGGTAATCAGCCCCAGCATTTT.

J is TRBJ1-1 and V is TRBV11-2; TRBD1 matches at 8 bases. Germline trimming cut 1 base from V and 4 bases from J; bases unmatched to any gene: 2. CDR1 and CDR2 (germline): SGHAT, FQNNGV. This CDR3 region has 14 residues. The CDR3 spells CASSLGTGLTEAFF. Written as DNA, the CDR3 is TGTGCCAGCAGCTTAGGGACAGGGCTCACTGAAGCTTTCTTT.

V gene TRBV10-1 combines with J gene TRBJ1-1; D is unresolved. The CDR3 loop spans 13 amino acids. CDR1 is WNHNN, CDR2 SYGVQD, per germline (reference sequence). The germline V and J ends were trimmed by 6 bases and 1 base, with 9 bases remaining between them. CDR3 sequence (DNA): TGCGCCAGCAGGCCACAGCCGAACACTGAAGCTTTCTTT. As protein: CASRPQPNTEAFF.

CDR3 loop: CASSSDQGKLFF. The CDR3 DNA sequence: TGTGCCAGCAGCTCCGACCAGGGAAAACTGTTTTTT. V and J are TRBV7-9 and TRBJ1-4; weak D call: TRBD1 (5 bases). The CDR3 has 12 residues. The germline CDR1 and CDR2 sequences are SEHNR and FQNEAQ (reference sequence). Trimming stripped 4 bases from V and 10 bases from J, with 10 bases between.

The V call is TRBV6-5, the J call TRBJ1-1; D is uncertain. The V and J ends lost 6 bases and 2 bases respectively, with 7 bases between them. Per germline, CDR1 MNHEY and CDR2 SVGAGI. The CDR3 loop spans 12 amino acids. CDR3 in amino acids: CASSPRNTEAFF. The CDR3 DNA sequence: TGTGCCAGCAGCCCCAGAAACACTGAAGCTTTCTTT.